This T cell receptor beta chain originates from a study of blood T cell repertoires in COVID-19. The assay was immunoSEQ multiplex PCR, and TCRdb's table has in-frame clones only and misses some. Counted here are roughly 210,000 clones, roughly nine tenths occurring once; the ten biggest clones make up 1.5% to 2%. This CDR3 spans 14 amino acids. V was trimmed by 3 bases and J by 7 bases, leaving 10 bases between them. CDR1 is MNHNS and CDR2 is SASEGT in the germline V gene. This receptor was obtained from a man between 65 and 79 years old with acute or convalescent COVID-19. The chain joins TRBV6-1 to TRBJ1-6; weak D call: TRBD1 (5 bases). Specimen: peripheral blood. The CDR3 bases are TGTGCCAGCAGTGAGTCAGGGCGAAATTCACCCCTCCACTTT. Protein product: CASSESGRNSPLHF.